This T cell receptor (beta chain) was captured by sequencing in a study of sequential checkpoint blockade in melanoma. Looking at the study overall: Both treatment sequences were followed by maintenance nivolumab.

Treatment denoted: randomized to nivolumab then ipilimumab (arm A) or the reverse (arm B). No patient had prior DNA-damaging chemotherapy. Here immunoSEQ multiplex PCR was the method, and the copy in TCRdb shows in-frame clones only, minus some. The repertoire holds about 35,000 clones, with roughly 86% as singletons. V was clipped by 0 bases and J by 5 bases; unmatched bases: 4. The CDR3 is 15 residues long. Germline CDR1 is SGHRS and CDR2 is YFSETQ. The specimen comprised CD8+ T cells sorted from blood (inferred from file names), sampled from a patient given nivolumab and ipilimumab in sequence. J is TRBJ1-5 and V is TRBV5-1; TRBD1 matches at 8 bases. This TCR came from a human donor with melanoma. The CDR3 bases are TGCGCCAGCAGCTTGGGACAGGGGTTGGATCAGCCCCAGCATTTT. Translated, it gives CASSLGQGLDQPQHF.